One TCR beta chain is described in this entry. What it binds is unknown. The CDR3 is made up of 15 amino acids. Germline CDR1 is SGHTA and CDR2 is FQGTGA. Trimming removed 0 bases from V and 0 bases from J, with 7 bases in between. This sample was taken from a study of OX40 agonist ivuxolimab in advanced cancers. Study as a whole: Allowance was made for prior anti-PD-1, anti-PD-L1 or anti-CTLA-4 therapy, and about 44% had some. Three patients responded partially, comprising one with hepatocellular carcinoma and two with cutaneous melanoma.

Findings of the study overall: At 0.1 to 3.0 mg/kg and by week 6, clonal expansion occurred in CD4+ and CD8+ blood T cells. Clonal expansion was among the lowest in partial responders at 0.1-3.0 mg/kg, especially CD8+.

The data were produced by immunoSEQ multiplex PCR, yet TCRdb's version contains in-frame clones alone and is incomplete. The sample shows about 20,000 clones, over 80% of them seen only once. Sequences were derived from CD4+ or CD8+ T cells sorted from blood, sampled in a trial of the OX40 agonist ivuxolimab. The rearrangement links TRBV7-3 to TRBJ2-3; no definite D call. This TCR came from an adult with an advanced solid tumor such as melanoma, head and neck, liver or kidney cancer. CDR3 in DNA: TGTGCCAGCAGCTTAACCCCTTCTAGCACAGATACGCAGTATTTT. It specifies CASSLTPSSTDTQYF.